What follows are 22 T cell receptor beta chains derived from one specimen sequenced in a study of response to subunit inactivated influenza vaccine (dated by TCRdb to the late 2010s). Library prep was done by RT-PCR. TCRdb records Illumina HiSeq 2500 as the sequencer. In-frame beta chains were kept once TCRdb had trimmed the public reads at Q25 with fastp and called clones with MiXCR. Each record represents a unique CDR3 protein, reported with the most common genes and DNA among its rows. The sample data list about 800,000 distinct CDR3 sequences, and less than 25% of these were observed just once. About a tenth of the sample belongs to the ten largest clones. The material sequenced was PBMCs from blood, taken less than 6 days after vaccination. The source is a man aged 45-65 years who received an inactivated influenza vaccine. Donor details come from another sample of the same person, matched by shared clones.

In this sample, this clonotype turned up once. This chain connects TRBV18 to TRBJ2-1; D remains unclear. Germline CDR1 and CDR2: KGHSH and LQKENI. The ends were cut back, 3 bases at V and 9 bases at J, with 9 bases in the middle. The CDR3 has 12 residues. The CDR3: CASSPGTLEQFF. CDR3 DNA sequence: TGTGCCAGCTCACCGGGTACTCTTGAGCAGTTCTTC.

The table lists this clonotype with a few counts. This sequence joins TRBV4-2 and TRBJ2-3, with 10 bases matching TRBD2. Unmatched junction bases numbered 3, after V lost 0 bases and J lost 6 bases. The CDR3 runs to 15 residues. Germline lookup yields CDR1 LGHNA and CDR2 YNFKEQ. CDR3 nucleotides: TGTGCCAGCAGCCAAGACCAGCGGGGGGGGGATACGCAGTATTTT. Protein product: CASSQDQRGGDTQYF.

This clonotype has more than one count but fewer than ten. V and J are TRBV2 and TRBJ2-7; maybe TRBD1 (6 bases). Trimming took 4 bases from V and 2 from J, leaving 12 bases between them. The CDR3 runs to 14 residues. Germline CDR1 and CDR2: SNHLY and FYNNEI. The CDR3 DNA reads TGTGCCAGCAGTGTCAGGGGCCCAGCCTACGAGCAGTACTTC. As protein: CASSVRGPAYEQYF.

The chain has TRBV15 and TRBJ2-3; 8 bases agree with TRBD1. J was trimmed by 2 bases and V by 5 bases; bases with no gene match: 6. CDR3 size: 15 residues. Germline V gene data show CDR1 as LNHNV and CDR2 as YYDKDF (reference sequence). CDR3 in DNA: TGTGCCACCAGCCTGGGACAGGCGATCACAGATACGCAGTATTTT. Translation gives CATSLGQAITDTQYF. The full variable domain, its missing parts supplied by reference TRBV15 and TRBJ2-3, is DAMVIQNPRYQVTQFGKPVTLSCSQTLNHNVMYWYQQKSSQAPKLLFHYYDKDFNNEADTPDNFQSRRPNTSFCFLDIRSPGLGDTAMYLCATSLGQAITDTQYFGPGTRLTVL.

The rearrangement links TRBV6-2 or TRBV6-3 to TRBJ1-1; no clear D gene. The CDR3 loop spans 15 amino acids. V was trimmed by 2 bases and J by 1 base, leaving 11 bases between them. CDR1 is MNHEY and CDR2 is SVGEGT in the germline V gene. The CDR3 DNA sequence: TGTGCCAGCAGTTACAATCTACAGCGGAACACTGAAGCTTTCTTT. It yields the protein CASSYNLQRNTEAFF.

This clonotype was recorded many times. This chain links TRBV5-1 with TRBJ2-6; D is tentatively TRBD1 or TRBD2 (5 bases each). Germline lookup yields CDR1 SGHRS and CDR2 YFSETQ. CDR3 length: 17 residues. The V end was cut by 6 bases, the J end by 0 bases, with 16 bases between. The CDR3 is CASTSTGLDSGANVLTF. CDR3 sequence (DNA): TGCGCCAGCACCTCAACAGGACTCGACTCTGGGGCCAACGTCCTGACTTTC.

This clonotype was detected a few times. This chain connects TRBV24-1 to TRBJ2-1; weak D call: TRBD2 (5 bases). V gave up 9 bases and J gave up 6 bases, with 17 bases separating them. This CDR3 has 14 residues. CDR1 is KGHDR, CDR2 SFDVKD, per germline. The CDR3 DNA reads as TGTGCCACCCAGCGGAGATCGGGTCCCAATGAGCAGTTCTTC. Encoded protein: CATQRRSGPNEQFF.

The V call is TRBV20-1, the J call TRBJ2-1; the D gene is possibly TRBD2 (6 bases). Trimming shortened V by 5 bases and J by 9 bases, and 14 bases separated the two germline ends. This CDR3 has 12 amino acids. Per the germline V gene, CDR1 is DFQATT and CDR2 is SNEGSKA (reference sequence). CDR3 sequence (DNA): TGCAGTGCTCCCGGCCGGGGGACTGAGCAGTTCTTC. It translates to CSAPGRGTEQFF.

This clonotype was observed a few times. This chain joins TRBV20-1 and TRBJ1-5; no firm D call. The CDR3 loop spans 14 amino acids. Trimming cost V 3 bases and J 4 bases, with 13 bases left between them. Germline V gene lookup returns CDR1 DFQATT and CDR2 SNEGSKA (reference sequence). Written as DNA, the CDR3 is TGCAGTGCTAGTGAGACGGAGATTAATCAGCCCCAGCATTTT. This gives the protein CSASETEINQPQHF.

The V gene is TRBV20-1, the J gene TRBJ2-2, with 14 positions matching TRBD2. CDR3 length equals 14 residues. Germline lookup yields CDR1 DFQATT and CDR2 SNEGSKA (reference sequence). In DNA, the CDR3 is TGCAGCGGGACTAGCGGGGGTGACACCGGGGAGCTGTTTTTT. The encoded protein is CSGTSGGDTGELFF.

This clonotype was found many times. The chain is built from TRBV7-2 and TRBJ2-7; 7 positions agree with TRBD2. Germline lookup yields CDR1 SGHTA and CDR2 FQGNSA. The CDR3 contains 15 residues. V shed 0 bases and J 2 bases; nucleotides not matched to a gene: 4. The CDR3 spells CASSLAGLPTYEQYF. The CDR3 nucleotides read TGTGCCAGCAGCTTAGCGGGACTACCAACCTACGAGCAGTACTTC.

This clonotype was seen a few times. The V and J genes are TRBV6-5 and TRBJ2-7; 8 bases fit TRBD1. In germline, CDR1 is MNHEY, CDR2 SVGAGI. This CDR3 region has 15 residues. V lost 2 bases and J lost 6; bases outside the gene matches: 9. CDR3 region: CASSYDRQGWIEQYF. The CDR3 bases are TGTGCCAGCAGTTACGACAGACAGGGGTGGATCGAGCAGTACTTC.

This clonotype was seen repeatedly, ten times or more. The rearrangement uses TRBV6-1 and TRBJ1-5, with D hard to call. Trimming cost V 9 bases and J 2 bases, with 17 bases left between them. This CDR3 contains 15 residues. CDR1 is MNHNS, CDR2 SASEGT, per germline. The CDR3 DNA reads TGTGCCAGTAGTCGGGGTCTGGAAGGCAATCAGCCCCAGCATTTT. It yields the protein CASSRGLEGNQPQHF.

This clonotype has more than one count but fewer than ten. This chain links TRBV10-3 with TRBJ1-4, with a tentative D call TRBD1 (6 bases). The CDR3 totals 15 residues. Germline CDR1 ENHRY, CDR2 SYGVKD. Trimming stripped 2 bases from V and 4 bases from J, with 11 bases between. The CDR3 nucleotides are TGTGCCATCAGTGAGGGACAGCGAATTAATGAAAAACTGTTTTTT. Translating gives CAISEGQRINEKLFF.

The genes are TRBV20-1 and TRBJ1-3; D unresolved. The CDR3 runs 15 residues. Germline loops: CDR1 DFQATT, CDR2 SNEGSKA (reference sequence). V gave up 4 bases and J gave up 0 bases, with 13 bases separating them. The CDR3 is CSAKGRLGSGNTIYF. CDR3 in DNA: TGCAGTGCTAAAGGGAGGTTAGGCTCTGGAAACACCATATATTTT.

The genes are TRBV20-1 and TRBJ2-5, with TRBD2 identical over 15 bases. The CDR3 spans 16 residues. CDR1 and CDR2 from the germline V gene are DFQATT and SNEGSKA (reference sequence). V dropped 3 bases and J dropped 5; count of bases not matched to a gene: 7. The chain's CDR3 is CSASGTSGRYGETQYF. The CDR3 DNA follows: TGCAGTGCTAGTGGGACTAGCGGGAGGTATGGGGAGACCCAGTACTTC.

The rearrangement links TRBV29-1 to TRBJ2-7, with D hard to call. The CDR3 has 13 residues. Germline assignment: CDR1 SQVTM and CDR2 ANQGSEA. Deletions cut 4 bases from V and 2 bases from J, with 12 bases between. In DNA, the CDR3 is TGCAGCGTTGGACCCCCGAACGCCTACGAGCAGTACTTC. It encodes CSVGPPNAYEQYF.

This clonotype was counted only a few times. The V and J genes are TRBV29-1 and TRBJ2-1; D is unclear. V lost 5 bases to trimming and J lost 2 bases, with 4 bases between them. The germline CDR1 and CDR2 sequences are SQVTM and ANQGSEA. The CDR3 sequence is 11 residues long. The CDR3 coding sequence is TGCAGCGTTTCGACCTACAATGAGCAGTTCTTC. It is translated as CSVSTYNEQFF.

V and J are TRBV20-1 and TRBJ1-5; the D is unclear. CDR1 is DFQATT, CDR2 SNEGSKA, per germline (reference sequence). V was cut by 4 bases and J by 9 bases, with 13 bases left in between. CDR3 length equals 12 residues. The CDR3 here is CSATRTSGPQHF. The CDR3 DNA is TGCAGTGCTACGCGTACATCGGGGCCCCAGCATTTT.

This clonotype was detected a few times. The chain is built from TRBV24-1 and TRBJ1-5, with TRBD1 identical over 10 bases. CDR1 and CDR2 (germline): KGHDR, SFDVKD. With V trimmed by 3 bases and J by 6 bases, 7 bases remained unmatched. The CDR3 loop spans 16 amino acids. The DNA of the CDR3 is TGTGCCACCAGTGATCCTCGACAGGGGGCCATTCAGCCCCAGCATTTT. It translates to CATSDPRQGAIQPQHF.

This clonotype was counted ten times or more. J is TRBJ1-1 and V is TRBV4-1, with D unresolved. Per germline, CDR1 MGHRA and CDR2 YSYEKL. The CDR3 has 14 residues. V was cut by 5 bases and J by 0 bases, with 10 bases left in between. CDR3 in DNA: TGCGCCAGCAGCGGTCGGACGGTGAACACTGAAGCTTTCTTT. This gives the protein CASSGRTVNTEAFF.

This clonotype was counted between two and nine times. The V gene is TRBV20-1, the J gene TRBJ2-4; D perhaps matches TRBD2 (6 bases). The CDR3 length is 13 residues. The germline gives CDR1 DFQATT, CDR2 SNEGSKA (reference sequence). V lost 1 base and J lost 5, with 9 bases in between. In DNA, the CDR3 is TGCAGTGCTAGAGTTGCTAGCGAAAACATTCAGTACTTC. It yields the protein CSARVASENIQYF.